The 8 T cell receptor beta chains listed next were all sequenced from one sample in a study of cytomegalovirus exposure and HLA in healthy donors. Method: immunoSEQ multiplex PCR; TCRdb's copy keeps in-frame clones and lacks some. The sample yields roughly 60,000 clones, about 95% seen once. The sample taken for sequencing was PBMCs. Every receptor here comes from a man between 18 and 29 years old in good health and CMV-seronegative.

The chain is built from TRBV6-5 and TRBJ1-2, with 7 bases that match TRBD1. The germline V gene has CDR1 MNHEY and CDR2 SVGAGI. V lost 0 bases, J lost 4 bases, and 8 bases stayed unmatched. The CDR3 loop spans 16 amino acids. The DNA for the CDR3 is TGTGCCAGCAGTTACTCTGACAGGGCGGAAACCTATGGCTACACCTTC. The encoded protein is CASSYSDRAETYGYTF.

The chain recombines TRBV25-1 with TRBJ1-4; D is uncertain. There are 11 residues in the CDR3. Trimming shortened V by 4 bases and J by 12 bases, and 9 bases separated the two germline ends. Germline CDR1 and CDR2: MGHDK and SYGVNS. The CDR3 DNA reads TGTGCCAGCAGTGTTTACGGGGAACTGTTTTTT. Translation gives CASSVYGELFF.

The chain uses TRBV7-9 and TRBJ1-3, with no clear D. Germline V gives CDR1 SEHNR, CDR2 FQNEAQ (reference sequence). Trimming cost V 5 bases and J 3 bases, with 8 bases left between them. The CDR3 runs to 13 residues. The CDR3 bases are TGTGCCAGCAGCGAGGGAAGTGGAAACACCATATATTTT. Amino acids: CASSEGSGNTIYF.

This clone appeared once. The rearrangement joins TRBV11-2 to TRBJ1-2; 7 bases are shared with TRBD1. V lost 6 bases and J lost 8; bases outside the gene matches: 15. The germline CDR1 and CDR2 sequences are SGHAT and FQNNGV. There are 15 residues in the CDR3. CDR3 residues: CASSHLDRVHGGYTF. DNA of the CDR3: TGTGCCAGCAGTCATCTTGACAGGGTCCATGGGGGCTACACCTTC.

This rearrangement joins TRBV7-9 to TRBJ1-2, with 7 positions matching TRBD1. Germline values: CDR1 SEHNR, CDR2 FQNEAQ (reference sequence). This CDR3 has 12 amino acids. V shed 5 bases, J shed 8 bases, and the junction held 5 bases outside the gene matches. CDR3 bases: TGTGCCAGCAGCCGGGGACAGCTCGGCTACACCTTC. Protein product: CASSRGQLGYTF.

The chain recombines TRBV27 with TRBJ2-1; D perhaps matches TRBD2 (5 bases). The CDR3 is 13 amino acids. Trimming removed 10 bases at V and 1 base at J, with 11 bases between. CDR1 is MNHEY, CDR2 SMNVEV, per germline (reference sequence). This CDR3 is CATRRVSYNEQFF. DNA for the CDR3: TGTGCCACCAGGCGGGTATCCTACAATGAGCAGTTCTTC.

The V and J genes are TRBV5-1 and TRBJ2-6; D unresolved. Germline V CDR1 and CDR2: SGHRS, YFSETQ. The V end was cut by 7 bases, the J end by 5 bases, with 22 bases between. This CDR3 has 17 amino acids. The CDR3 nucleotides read TGCGCCAGCCTAGGTCTATCGGTTCAAAGTCGGGCCAACGTCCTGACTTTC. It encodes CASLGLSVQSRANVLTF. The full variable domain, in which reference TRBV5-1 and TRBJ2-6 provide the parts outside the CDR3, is KAGVTQTPRYLIKTRGQQVTLSCSPISGHRSVSWYQQTPGQGLQFLFEYFSETQRNKGNFPGRFSGRQFSNSRSEMNVSTLELGDSALYLCASLGLSVQSRANVLTFGAGSRLTVL.

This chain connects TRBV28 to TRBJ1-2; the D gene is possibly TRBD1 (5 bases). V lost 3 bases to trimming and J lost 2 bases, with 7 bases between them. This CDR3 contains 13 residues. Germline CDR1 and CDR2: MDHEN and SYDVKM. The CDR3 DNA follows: TGTGCCAGCAGTTTTGACAGAAACTATGGCTACACCTTC. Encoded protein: CASSFDRNYGYTF.